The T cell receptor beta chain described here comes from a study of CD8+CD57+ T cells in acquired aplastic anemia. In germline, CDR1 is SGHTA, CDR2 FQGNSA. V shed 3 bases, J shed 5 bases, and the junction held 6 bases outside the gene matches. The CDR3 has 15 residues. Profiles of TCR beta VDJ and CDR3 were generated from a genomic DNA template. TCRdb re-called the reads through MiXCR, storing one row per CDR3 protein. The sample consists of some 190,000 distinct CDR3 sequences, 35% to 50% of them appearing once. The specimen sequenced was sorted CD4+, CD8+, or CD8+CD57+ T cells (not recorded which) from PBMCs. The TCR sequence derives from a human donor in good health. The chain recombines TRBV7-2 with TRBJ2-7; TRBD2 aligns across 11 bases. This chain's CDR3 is CASSFQTSGINEQYF. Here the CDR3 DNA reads TGTGCCAGCAGCTTCCAGACTAGCGGGATAAACGAGCAGTACTTC. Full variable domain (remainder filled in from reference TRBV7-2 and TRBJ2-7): GAGVSQSPSNKVTEKGKDVELRCDPISGHTALYWYRQSLGQGLEFLIYFQGNSAPDKSGLPSDRFSAERTGGSVSTLTIQRTQQEDSAVYLCASSFQTSGINEQYFGPGTRLTVT.